This T cell receptor beta chain appears in the sequencing data of a study of human T cells and chemical hapten exposure. As for the study in general: Patients received weekly diphenylcyclopropenone doses to the scalp throughout the roughly 24-week study. The patient population, which was mostly female, had alopecia areata, totalis or universalis.

Each CDR3 protein gets one entry after TCRdb re-called the RACE reads with MiXCR. The sample holds more than 250,000 distinct CDR3 sequences, 8.6% seen once. Between the trimmed V and J ends, which lost 5 bases and 4 bases, there was a span of 14 bases. CDR3 length: 14 residues. Germline assignment: CDR1 SGHAT and CDR2 FQNNGV. This sample's time point: pre-sensitization, week 0. Stated treatment: therapeutic diphenylcyclopropenone sensitization with weekly scalp DPC. The material was whole blood, obtained in connection with sensitization to the hapten diphenylcyclopropenone (DPC). This clonotype originated in a woman aged 40 to 50 with alopecia areata. Some clones in this sample may be carry-over from other donors' samples. V gene TRBV11-2 combines with J gene TRBJ1-1; D is unclear. The CDR3, as DNA: TGTGCCAGCAGCCGGGCTAAAATTTTCACTGAAGCTTTCTTT. Protein product: CASSRAKIFTEAFF.